One and the same sample provided the 14 T cell receptor beta chains below, sequenced in a study of T cells in Graves' hyperthyroidism and ophthalmopathy. What was amplified from RNA transcripts were TCR beta CDR3 regions. First-round RT-PCR with HTBI primers amplified the TCR CDR3 region. TCRdb re-derived calls from the multiplex PCR reads in MiXCR, one entry per CDR3 protein. Of roughly 720,000 distinct CDR3 sequences in the sample, roughly 17% were seen once. Sequencing was done on a sample of blood. The receptor source for this set is a man aged 50 to 59 with Graves' hyperthyroidism.

There are a few counts of this clonotype. V and J are TRBV20-1 and TRBJ1-5; TRBD1 might be the D (6 bases). This CDR3 spans 16 amino acids. The germline V and J ends were trimmed by 0 bases and 0 bases, with 12 bases remaining between them. Per the germline V gene, CDR1 is DFQATT and CDR2 is SNEGSKA (reference sequence). CDR3 in amino acids: CSARDQTGLSNQPQHF. The CDR3 nucleotides read TGCAGTGCTAGAGATCAGACAGGACTTAGCAATCAGCCCCAGCATTTT.

This clonotype was seen at least ten times. This chain connects TRBV2 to TRBJ2-7, with TRBD2 matching 13 bases. V gave up 5 bases and J gave up 7 bases; unmatched junction bases: 5. CDR1 and CDR2 from the germline V gene are SNHLY and FYNNEI. The CDR3 has 14 amino acids. CDR3 DNA: TGTGCCAGCAGTTCGGGACTAGCGGGAAGGGAGCAGTACTTC. As protein: CASSSGLAGREQYF.

This chain joins TRBV18 and TRBJ2-7; tentative D call: TRBD1 (6 bases). This CDR3 comprises 13 residues. V was pared by 8 bases and J by 2 bases, with 13 bases between. Germline CDR1 is KGHSH and CDR2 is LQKENI. The CDR3 DNA follows: TGTGCCAGCAGTAGGACAGACCCCTACGAGCAGTACTTC. Translation gives CASSRTDPYEQYF.

This clonotype was seen at least ten times. CDR3 DNA sequence: TGTGCCAGCAGCCCAATTAGCGGGAGAAATAGGGAGCAGTTCTTC. As protein: CASSPISGRNREQFF. The rearrangement uses TRBV11-3 and TRBJ2-1, with TRBD2 matching over 9 bases. The junction had 12 bases not matched to a gene; V was cut back by 5 bases and J by 10 bases. CDR3 size: 15 residues. In germline, CDR1 is SGHNT, CDR2 YENEEA.

This clonotype was recorded many times. This chain joins TRBV28 and TRBJ2-7; 7 nucleotides agree with TRBD2. V lost 8 bases, J lost 2 bases, and 9 bases stayed unmatched. Looked up from germline, CDR1 is MDHEN and CDR2 is SYDVKM. The CDR3 loop spans 14 amino acids. The CDR3 DNA reads TGTGCCAGCGTTGGGGCTAGCGGTCCCTACGAGCAGTACTTC. Its translation is CASVGASGPYEQYF.

This clonotype has a count of ten or more. The chain joins TRBV27 to TRBJ1-2; D unresolved. Trimming removed 2 bases at V and 8 bases at J, with 12 bases between. The CDR3 is made up of 13 amino acids. Per the germline V gene, CDR1 is MNHEY and CDR2 is SMNVEV (reference sequence). CDR3 amino acids: CASSLKLAGGYTF. The CDR3 region has the DNA TGTGCCAGCAGTTTAAAGTTGGCGGGGGGCTACACCTTC.

This clonotype was observed many times. V usage is TRBV7-2 and J usage is TRBJ2-7; 11 bases match TRBD2. Germline CDR1 SGHTA, CDR2 FQGNSA. The CDR3 sequence is 15 residues long. Losses at the gene ends were 1 base for V and 4 bases for J; bases not matched to a gene: 3. CDR3: CASSLETSGTYEQYF. The CDR3 DNA sequence: TGTGCCAGCAGCTTAGAGACTAGCGGGACGTACGAGCAGTACTTC.

A word on this clonotype: The junction does not match germline at one end; this may be a read error. The chain combines TRBV6-4 with TRBJ1-3; no reliable D call. CDR1 is MRHNA, CDR2 SNTAGT, per germline. The CDR3 runs 16 residues. The CDR3, as DNA: TGTGCCAGCAGTTACTCCGGACTGCTCTCTGGAAACACCATATATTTT. Protein sequence: CASSYSGLLSGNTIYF.

This chain joins TRBV7-9 and TRBJ1-6; D is undetermined. This CDR3 comprises 14 residues. Trimming shortened V by 1 base and J by 1 base, and 2 bases separated the two germline ends. CDR1 is SEHNR, CDR2 FQNEAQ, per germline (reference sequence). CDR3 DNA sequence: TGTGCCAGCAGCTTAGAATCCTATAATTCACCCCTCCACTTT. Protein: CASSLESYNSPLHF.

This clonotype was found many times. This rearrangement joins TRBV29-1 to TRBJ2-5; TRBD1 aligns across 7 bases. Germline V lookup: CDR1 SQVTM, CDR2 ANQGSEA. This CDR3 comprises 13 residues. With 6 bases clipped from V and 4 bases from J, the junction kept 8 bases outside the gene matches. The CDR3 DNA reads as TGCAGCGTGGCCGACAGGGTCATAGAGACCCAGTACTTC. Protein product: CSVADRVIETQYF.

This clonotype occurred many times. V gene TRBV11-2 combines with J gene TRBJ2-7; 8 bases line up with TRBD2. Trimming cost V 5 bases and J 6 bases; bases outside gene matches: 12. The CDR3 totals 15 residues. The germline CDR1 and CDR2 sequences are SGHAT and FQNNGV. The CDR3 here is CASSPPAGGVGEQYF. The CDR3 DNA reads TGTGCCAGCAGCCCGCCGGCGGGAGGAGTTGGCGAGCAGTACTTC.

This sequence joins TRBV29-1 and TRBJ1-1; tentatively, D is TRBD1 (6 bases). The germline V gene encodes CDR1 SQVTM and CDR2 ANQGSEA. V was pared by 4 bases and J by 8 bases, with 14 bases between. The CDR3 spans 12 residues. The CDR3 nucleotides read TGCAGCGTTGGAGGGGGGGCCGGGGAAGCTTTCTTT. It codes for CSVGGGAGEAFF.

This clonotype has ten or more counts. The J gene is TRBJ2-1, the V gene TRBV12-3 or TRBV12-4; D gene ambiguous. Trimming took 2 bases from V and 3 from J, leaving 14 bases between them. This CDR3 spans 16 amino acids. The CDR3 bases are TGTGCCAGCAGTTTATTTTCGCCCGTTCTCTACAATGAGCAGTTCTTC. Translated: CASSLFSPVLYNEQFF.

This clonotype was recorded at least ten times. V and J are TRBV12-3 or TRBV12-4 and TRBJ1-2; D is undetermined. V was pared by 3 bases and J by 2 bases, with 7 bases between. The CDR3 is made up of 13 amino acids. The CDR3 reads CASSLKRNYGYTF. In nucleotides, the CDR3 is TGTGCCAGCAGTTTGAAACGCAACTATGGCTACACCTTC.